This passage covers 2 T cell receptor beta chains from one sample sequenced in a study of PD-1 blockade in classical Hodgkin lymphoma. The table came from immunoSEQ multiplex PCR; TCRdb's copy has only in-frame clones and leaves some out. The table lists about 94,000 clones, 80% to 90% of them singletons. Autologous stem cell transplantation was followed by relapse in every patient, and brentuximab vedotin exposure varied. Sequenced material: peripheral blood mononuclear cells (PBMCs), taken before the second cycle of nivolumab. The receptors come from a human donor with classical Hodgkin lymphoma.

The CDR3 DNA follows: TGTGCCAGCAGCTATGACCCTACGCAGTATTTT. Translating it yields CASSYDPTQYF. The chain links TRBV7-9 to TRBJ2-3; the D is unclear. The CDR3 length is 11 residues. The V end lost 4 bases, the J end lost 8 bases, and 7 bases lay between the germline ends. CDR1 SEHNR and CDR2 FQNEAQ come from the germline V gene (reference sequence). Full variable domain (remainder filled in from reference TRBV7-9 and TRBJ2-3): DTGVSQNPRHKITKRGQNVTFRCDPISEHNRLYWYRQTLGQGPEFLTYFQNEAQLEKSRLLSDRFSAERPKGSFSTLEIQRTEQGDSAMYLCASSYDPTQYFGPGTRLTVL.

The chain recombines TRBV4-1 with TRBJ2-1, with no clear D. The CDR3 totals 15 residues. Germline CDR1 is MGHRA and CDR2 is YSYEKL. With 1 base removed from V and 6 bases from J, the gap between germline ends came to 13 bases. The CDR3 DNA is TGCGCCAGCAGCCAAGGGCGGAGTACCCCCAATGAGCAGTTCTTC. Its protein is CASSQGRSTPNEQFF.